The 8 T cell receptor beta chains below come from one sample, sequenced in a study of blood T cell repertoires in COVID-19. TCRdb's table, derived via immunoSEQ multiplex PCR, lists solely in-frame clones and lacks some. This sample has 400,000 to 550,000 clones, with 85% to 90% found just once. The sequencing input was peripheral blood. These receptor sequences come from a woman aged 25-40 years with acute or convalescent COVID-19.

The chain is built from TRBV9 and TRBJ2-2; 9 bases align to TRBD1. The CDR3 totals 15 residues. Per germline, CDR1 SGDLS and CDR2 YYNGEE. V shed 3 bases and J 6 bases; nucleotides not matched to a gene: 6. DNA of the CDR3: TGTGCCAGCAGCGCCTTAACAGGGGGCGCCGGGGAGCTGTTTTTT. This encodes CASSALTGGAGELFF.

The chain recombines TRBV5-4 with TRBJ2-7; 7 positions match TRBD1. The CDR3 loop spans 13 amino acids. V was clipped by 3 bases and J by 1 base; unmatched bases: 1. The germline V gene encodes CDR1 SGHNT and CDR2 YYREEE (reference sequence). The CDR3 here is CASSSGQSYEQYF. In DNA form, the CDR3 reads TGTGCCAGCAGCTCGGGACAGTCCTACGAGCAGTACTTC.

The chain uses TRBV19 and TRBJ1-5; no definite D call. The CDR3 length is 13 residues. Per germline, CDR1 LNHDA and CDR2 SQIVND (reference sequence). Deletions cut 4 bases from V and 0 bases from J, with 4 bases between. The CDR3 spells CASSTISNQPQHF. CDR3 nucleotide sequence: TGTGCCAGTAGTACAATTAGCAATCAGCCCCAGCATTTT.

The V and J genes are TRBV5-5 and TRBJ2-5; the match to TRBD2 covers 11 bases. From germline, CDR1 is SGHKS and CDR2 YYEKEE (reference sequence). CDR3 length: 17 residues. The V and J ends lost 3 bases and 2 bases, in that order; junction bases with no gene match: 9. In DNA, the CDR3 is TGTGCCAGCAGCTCCATTTTTAGCGGGGGGGCTCAAGAGACCCAGTACTTC. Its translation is CASSSIFSGGAQETQYF.

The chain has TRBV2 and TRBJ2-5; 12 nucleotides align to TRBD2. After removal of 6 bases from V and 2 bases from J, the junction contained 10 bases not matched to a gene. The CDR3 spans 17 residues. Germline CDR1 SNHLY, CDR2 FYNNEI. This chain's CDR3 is CASRQSSGGALQETQYF. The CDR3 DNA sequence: TGTGCCAGCAGGCAGTCTAGCGGGGGGGCCTTACAAGAGACCCAGTACTTC.

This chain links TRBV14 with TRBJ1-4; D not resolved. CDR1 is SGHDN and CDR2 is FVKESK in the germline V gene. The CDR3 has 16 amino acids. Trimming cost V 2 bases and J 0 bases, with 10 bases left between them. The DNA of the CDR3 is TGTGCCAGCAGCCAATTTTTTACTGCAACTAATGAAAAACTGTTTTTT. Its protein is CASSQFFTATNEKLFF.

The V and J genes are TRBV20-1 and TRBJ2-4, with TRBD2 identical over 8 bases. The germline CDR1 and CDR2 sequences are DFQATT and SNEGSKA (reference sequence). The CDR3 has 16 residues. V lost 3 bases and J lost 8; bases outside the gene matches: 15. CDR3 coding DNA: TGCAGTGCTAGTGGGCTAGCGGGTGTAAGGTTGGACATTCAGTACTTC. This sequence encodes CSASGLAGVRLDIQYF.

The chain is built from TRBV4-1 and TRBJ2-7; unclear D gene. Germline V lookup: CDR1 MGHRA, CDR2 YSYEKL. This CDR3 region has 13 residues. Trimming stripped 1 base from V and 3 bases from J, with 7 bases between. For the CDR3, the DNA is TGCGCCAGCAGCCAAGTGGGCAACTACGAGCAGTACTTC. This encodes CASSQVGNYEQYF.